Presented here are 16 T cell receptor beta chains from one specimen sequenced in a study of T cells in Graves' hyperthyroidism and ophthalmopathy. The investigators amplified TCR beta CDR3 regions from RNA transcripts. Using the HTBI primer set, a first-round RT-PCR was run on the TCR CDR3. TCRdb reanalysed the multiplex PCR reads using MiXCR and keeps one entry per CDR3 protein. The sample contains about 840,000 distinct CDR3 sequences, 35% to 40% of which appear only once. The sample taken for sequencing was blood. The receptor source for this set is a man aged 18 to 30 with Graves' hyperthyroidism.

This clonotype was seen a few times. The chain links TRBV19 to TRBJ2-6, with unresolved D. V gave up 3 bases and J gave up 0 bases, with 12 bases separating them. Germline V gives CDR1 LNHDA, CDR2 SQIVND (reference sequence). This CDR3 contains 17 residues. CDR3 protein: CASSMLVTRSGANVLTF. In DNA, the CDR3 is TGTGCCAGTAGTATGCTGGTAACGCGCTCTGGGGCCAACGTCCTGACTTTC.

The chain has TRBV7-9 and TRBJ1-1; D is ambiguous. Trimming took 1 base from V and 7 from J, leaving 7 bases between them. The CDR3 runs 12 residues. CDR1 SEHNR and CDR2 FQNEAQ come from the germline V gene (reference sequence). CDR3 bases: TGTGCCAGCAGCTTAGACCCGAATGAAGCTTTCTTT. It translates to CASSLDPNEAFF.

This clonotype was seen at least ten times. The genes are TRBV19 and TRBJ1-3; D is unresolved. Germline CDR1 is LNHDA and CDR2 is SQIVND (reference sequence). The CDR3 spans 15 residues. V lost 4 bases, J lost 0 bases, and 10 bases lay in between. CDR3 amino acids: CASSSTAVSGNTIYF. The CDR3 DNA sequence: TGTGCCAGTAGTAGTACGGCGGTCTCTGGAAACACCATATATTTT.

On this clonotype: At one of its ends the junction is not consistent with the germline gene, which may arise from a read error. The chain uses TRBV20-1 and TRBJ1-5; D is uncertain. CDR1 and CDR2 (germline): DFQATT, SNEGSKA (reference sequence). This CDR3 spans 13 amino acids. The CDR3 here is CSAKWAGNQPQHF. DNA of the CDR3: TGCAGTGCAAAGTGGGCAGGAAATCAGCCCCAACATTTT.

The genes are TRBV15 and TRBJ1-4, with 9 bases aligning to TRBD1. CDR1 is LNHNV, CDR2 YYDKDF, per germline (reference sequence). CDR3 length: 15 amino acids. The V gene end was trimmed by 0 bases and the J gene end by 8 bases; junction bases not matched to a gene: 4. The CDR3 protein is CATSRDGTGNEKLFF. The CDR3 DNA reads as TGTGCCACCAGCAGAGATGGGACAGGGAACGAAAAACTGTTTTTT.

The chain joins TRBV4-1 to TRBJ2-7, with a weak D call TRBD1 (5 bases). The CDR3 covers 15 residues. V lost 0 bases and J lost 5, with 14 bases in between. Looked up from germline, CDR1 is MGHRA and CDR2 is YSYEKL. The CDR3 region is CASSQDGHDSDEQYF. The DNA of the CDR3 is TGCGCCAGCAGCCAAGATGGACATGATTCCGACGAGCAGTACTTC.

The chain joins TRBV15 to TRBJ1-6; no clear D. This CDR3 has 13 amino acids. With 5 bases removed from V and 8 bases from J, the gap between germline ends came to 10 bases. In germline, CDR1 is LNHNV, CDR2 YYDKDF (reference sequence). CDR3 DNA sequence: TGTGCCACCAGCGGCGGGAACGATTCACCCCTCCACTTT. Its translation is CATSGGNDSPLHF.

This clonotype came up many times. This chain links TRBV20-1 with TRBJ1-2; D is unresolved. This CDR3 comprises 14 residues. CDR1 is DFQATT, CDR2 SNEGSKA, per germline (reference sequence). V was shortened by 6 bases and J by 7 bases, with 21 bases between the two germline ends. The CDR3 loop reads CSASEGFGVSGYTF. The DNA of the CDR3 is TGCAGTGCGTCTGAGGGCTTCGGGGTGAGTGGCTACACCTTC.

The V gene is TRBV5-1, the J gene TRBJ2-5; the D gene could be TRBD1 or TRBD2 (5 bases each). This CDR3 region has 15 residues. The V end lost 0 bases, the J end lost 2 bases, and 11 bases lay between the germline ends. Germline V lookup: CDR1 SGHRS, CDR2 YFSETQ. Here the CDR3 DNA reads TGCGCCAGCAGCTTGGTCGGGGCAGCTCAAGAGACCCAGTACTTC. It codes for CASSLVGAAQETQYF.

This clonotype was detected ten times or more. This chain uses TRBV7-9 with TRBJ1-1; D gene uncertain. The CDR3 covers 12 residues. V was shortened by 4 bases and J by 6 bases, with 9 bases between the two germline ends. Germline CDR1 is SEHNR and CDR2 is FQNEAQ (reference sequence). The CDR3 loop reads CASSSPDPEAFF. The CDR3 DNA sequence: TGTGCCAGCAGCTCCCCTGACCCTGAAGCTTTCTTT.

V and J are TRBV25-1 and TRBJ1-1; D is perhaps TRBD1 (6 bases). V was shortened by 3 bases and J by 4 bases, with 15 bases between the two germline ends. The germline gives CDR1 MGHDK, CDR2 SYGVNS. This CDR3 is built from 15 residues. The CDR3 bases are TGTGCCAGCAGTGATGGAGGGGGGGAGGGCACTGAAGCTTTCTTT. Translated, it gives CASSDGGGEGTEAFF. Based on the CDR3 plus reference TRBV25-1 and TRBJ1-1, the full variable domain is EADIYQTPRYLVIGTGKKITLECSQTMGHDKMYWYQQDPGMELHLIHYSYGVNSTEKGDLSSESTVSRIRTEHFPLTLESARPSHTSQYLCASSDGGGEGTEAFFGQGTRLTVV.

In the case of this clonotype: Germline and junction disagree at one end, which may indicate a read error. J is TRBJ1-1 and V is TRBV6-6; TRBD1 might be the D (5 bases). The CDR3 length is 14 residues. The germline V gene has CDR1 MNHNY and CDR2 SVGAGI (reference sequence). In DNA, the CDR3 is TGTGCCAGCAGTGACTCGACAGAGAGCACTGAAGCTTTCTTT. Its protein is CASSDSTESTEAFF.

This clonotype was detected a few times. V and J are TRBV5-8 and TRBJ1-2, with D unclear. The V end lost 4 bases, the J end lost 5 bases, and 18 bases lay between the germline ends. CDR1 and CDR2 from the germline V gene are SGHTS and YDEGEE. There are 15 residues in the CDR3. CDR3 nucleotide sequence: TGTGCCAGCAGCATATTCCGTTCGACTCTATATGGCTACACCTTC. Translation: CASSIFRSTLYGYTF.

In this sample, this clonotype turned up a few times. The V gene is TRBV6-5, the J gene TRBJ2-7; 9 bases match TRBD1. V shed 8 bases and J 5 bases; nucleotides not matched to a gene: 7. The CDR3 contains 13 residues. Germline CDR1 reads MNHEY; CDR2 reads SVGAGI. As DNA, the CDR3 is TGTGCCAGCGGACAAACAGGGGGCAACGAGCAGTACTTC. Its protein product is CASGQTGGNEQYF.

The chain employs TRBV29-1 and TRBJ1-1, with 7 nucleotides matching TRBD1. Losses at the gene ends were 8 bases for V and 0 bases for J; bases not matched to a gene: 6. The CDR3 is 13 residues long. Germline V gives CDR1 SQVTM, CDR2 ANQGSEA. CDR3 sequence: CSWKTGMNTEAFF. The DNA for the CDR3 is TGCAGCTGGAAGACAGGGATGAACACTGAAGCTTTCTTT. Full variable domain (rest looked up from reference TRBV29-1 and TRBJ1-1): SAVISQKPSRDICQRGTSLTIQCQVDSQVTMMFWYRQQPGQSLTLIATANQGSEATYESGFVIDKFPISRPNLTFSTLTVSNMSPEDSSIYLCSWKTGMNTEAFFGQGTRLTVV.

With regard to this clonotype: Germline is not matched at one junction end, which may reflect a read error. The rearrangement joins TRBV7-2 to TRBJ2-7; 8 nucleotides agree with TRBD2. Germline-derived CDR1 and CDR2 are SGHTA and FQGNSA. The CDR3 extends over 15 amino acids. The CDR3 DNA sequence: TGCGCCAGCAGCCACACTAGCGGCCTCTCCTACGAGCAGTACTTC. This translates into CASSHTSGLSYEQYF.